Each of the 17 T cell receptor beta chains below was sequenced from the same sample in a study of Ad26.COV2.S vaccination and SARS-CoV-2 variants. Assay: immunoSEQ multiplex PCR; the TCRdb copy retains only in-frame clones and omits some. The sample shows around 300,000 clones, around 88% of them seen only once. Treatment defined: approximately 18 received Ad26.COV2.S at low or high dose, single or two shots; a few received placebo; per-sample allocation not given. Sampling occurred on day 63 after the first vaccine or placebo injection. The sequences come from peripheral blood, collected in a trial of Ad26.COV2.S vaccine versus placebo. Receptors were obtained from a person between 18 and 59 years old who received the Ad26.COV2.S COVID-19 vaccine or a placebo.

This rearrangement joins TRBV7-2 to TRBJ2-7; possible D gene TRBD2, 5 bases. The germline gives CDR1 SGHTA, CDR2 FQGNSA. Between the trimmed V and J ends, which lost 6 bases and 3 bases, there was a span of 18 bases. The CDR3 is 15 amino acids. CDR3 DNA sequence: TGTGCCAGCAGTCTGCACGGGGAGATACTCTACGAGCAGTACTTC. This gives the protein CASSLHGEILYEQYF.

This sequence joins TRBV11-2 and TRBJ1-5; D remains unclear. The germline V and J ends were trimmed by 1 base and 3 bases, with 7 bases remaining between them. The CDR3 runs to 14 residues. Germline assignment: CDR1 SGHAT and CDR2 FQNNGV. In DNA, the CDR3 is TGTGCCAGCAGCTTAGCAGGCAACAATCAGCCCCAGCATTTT. This translates into CASSLAGNNQPQHF.

The chain links TRBV2 to TRBJ2-7, with 11 positions matching TRBD2. CDR3 size: 14 residues. Looked up from germline, CDR1 is SNHLY and CDR2 is FYNNEI. V lost 8 bases and J lost 6; bases outside the gene matches: 9. CDR3 bases: TGTGCCAGCGTATTTAGCGGGAGGGCCGGCGAGCAGTACTTC. This sequence encodes CASVFSGRAGEQYF.

V usage is TRBV27 and J usage is TRBJ2-3, with D unresolved. The CDR3 is 15 residues long. Germline CDR1 MNHEY, CDR2 SMNVEV (reference sequence). Trimming shortened V by 2 bases and J by 7 bases, and 16 bases separated the two germline ends. Here the CDR3 DNA reads TGTGCCAGCAGTTTAATCCCACCTTCTGACCATACGCAGTATTTT. Its translation: CASSLIPPSDHTQYF.

DNA of the CDR3: TGCGCCAGCAGCCCTGGAGGGACCACAATTGAGCAGTTCTTC. Translated, it gives CASSPGGTTIEQFF. The chain carries TRBV5-1 and TRBJ2-1; weak D call: TRBD2 (6 bases). V was shortened by 4 bases and J by 9 bases, with 17 bases between the two germline ends. The CDR3 loop spans 14 amino acids. The germline gives CDR1 SGHRS, CDR2 YFSETQ.

The chain combines TRBV10-3 with TRBJ2-2, with TRBD2 matching over 10 bases. J lost 4 bases, V lost 6 bases, and 2 bases had no gene match. The CDR3 has 14 residues. Per the germline V gene, CDR1 is ENHRY and CDR2 is SYGVKD. The CDR3 bases are TGTGCCATCAGAGCTAGCGGGGGCACCGGGGAGCTGTTTTTT. It codes for CAIRASGGTGELFF.

The genes are TRBV28 and TRBJ1-4; no reliable D call. CDR1 is MDHEN, CDR2 SYDVKM, per germline. The CDR3 is 15 amino acids. Trimming shortened V by 3 bases and J by 2 bases, and 10 bases separated the two germline ends. CDR3 in DNA: TGTGCCAGCAGTTTCGGTCCACGGACTAATGAAAAACTGTTTTTT. Translated: CASSFGPRTNEKLFF.

The chain employs TRBV7-9 and TRBJ2-3, with 10 bases matching TRBD1. CDR1 and CDR2 (germline): SEHNR, FQNEAQ (reference sequence). The CDR3 extends over 14 amino acids. Trimming removed 1 base from V and 5 bases from J; junction bases left unmatched: 0. The DNA of the CDR3 is TGTGCCAGCAGCTTAGGGACAGGGGGAGATACGCAGTATTTT. Encoded protein: CASSLGTGGDTQYF.

Worth noting for this clone: The sample holds other DNA sequences that translate to the same CDR3. The rearrangement joins TRBV21-1 to TRBJ2-7; the table's D gene call, TRBD1, was not cross checked with the DNA. TRBV21-1 is deemed a pseudogene. The length of the CDR3 is 14 residues. This chain's CDR3 is CASSPDRVAYEQYF. CDR3 sequence (DNA): TGTGCCAGCAGCCCTGACAGGGTAGCCTACGAGCAGTACTTC.

The V call is TRBV21-1, the J call TRBJ1-4; TRBD1, the table's D call, was not compared with the DNA. TRBV21-1 counts as a pseudogene. The CDR3 totals 16 residues. CDR3 nucleotides: TGTGCCAGCAGCCCATCCTGCCGGGACAGGGCAGTTTTAAAGATTTTT. It yields the protein CASSPSCRDRAVLKIF.

This rearrangement joins TRBV19 to TRBJ2-1, with D tentatively TRBD1 (6 bases). The germline V gene encodes CDR1 LNHDA and CDR2 SQIVND (reference sequence). The V and J ends lost 0 bases and 2 bases respectively, with 11 bases between them. The CDR3 length is 16 residues. The CDR3 DNA follows: TGTGCCAGTAGTATAGATGTAGCAGGGGCCTACAATGAGCAGTTCTTC. Its protein product is CASSIDVAGAYNEQFF.

CDR3 DNA: TGCGCCAGCAGCCAAGGGAGGAGGCTTTCTGGGGCCAACGTCCTGACTTTC. Translated: CASSQGRRLSGANVLTF. The gene calls are TRBV4-3 and TRBJ2-6; D might be TRBD2 (5 bases). Trimming cost V 1 base and J 1 base, with 11 bases left between them. This CDR3 has 17 residues. Germline V gene lookup returns CDR1 LGHNA and CDR2 YSLEER.

This clone has just a few counts. The rearrangement links TRBV5-1 to TRBJ2-7; possible D gene TRBD1, 6 bases. V was cut by 4 bases and J by 0 bases, with 11 bases left in between. The CDR3 has 14 residues. Germline V lookup: CDR1 SGHRS, CDR2 YFSETQ. The CDR3 DNA reads as TGCGCCAGCAGCACACAGGGTTTCTCCTACGAGCAGTACTTC. Residues: CASSTQGFSYEQYF.

V and J are TRBV7-2 and TRBJ2-5, with 7 bases matching TRBD2. V lost 8 bases and J lost 9; bases outside the gene matches: 6. The germline CDR1 and CDR2 sequences are SGHTA and FQGNSA. The CDR3 length is 11 residues. CDR3 residues: CASRRGESQYF. CDR3 coding DNA: TGTGCCAGCCGCCGGGGGGAGTCCCAGTACTTC.

V gene TRBV5-5 combines with J gene TRBJ2-1; D remains ambiguous. Germline V CDR1 and CDR2: SGHKS, YYEKEE (reference sequence). CDR3 length: 13 residues. Trimming cost V 3 bases and J 2 bases, with 6 bases left between them. The CDR3 spells CASSSTPYNEQFF. DNA of the CDR3: TGTGCCAGCAGCTCGACCCCCTACAATGAGCAGTTCTTC.

V gene TRBV7-2 combines with J gene TRBJ1-6; 10 bases are a match to TRBD1. CDR3 length: 15 amino acids. Germline V gives CDR1 SGHTA, CDR2 FQGNSA. J was trimmed by 10 bases and V by 1 base; bases with no gene match: 4. The CDR3 is CASSLGDRGISPLHF. CDR3 coding DNA: TGTGCCAGCAGCTTAGGGGACAGGGGTATCTCACCCCTCCACTTT.

CDR3 amino acids: CASRPSGGAGEQFF. The CDR3 DNA reads TGTGCCAGCAGACCTAGCGGGGGGGCCGGTGAGCAGTTCTTC. This chain connects TRBV2 to TRBJ2-1, with 12 bases identical to TRBD2. The J segment lost 9 bases and the V segment lost 6 bases, leaving 6 bases of the junction unmatched. Germline V gene lookup returns CDR1 SNHLY and CDR2 FYNNEI. The length of the CDR3 is 14 residues.